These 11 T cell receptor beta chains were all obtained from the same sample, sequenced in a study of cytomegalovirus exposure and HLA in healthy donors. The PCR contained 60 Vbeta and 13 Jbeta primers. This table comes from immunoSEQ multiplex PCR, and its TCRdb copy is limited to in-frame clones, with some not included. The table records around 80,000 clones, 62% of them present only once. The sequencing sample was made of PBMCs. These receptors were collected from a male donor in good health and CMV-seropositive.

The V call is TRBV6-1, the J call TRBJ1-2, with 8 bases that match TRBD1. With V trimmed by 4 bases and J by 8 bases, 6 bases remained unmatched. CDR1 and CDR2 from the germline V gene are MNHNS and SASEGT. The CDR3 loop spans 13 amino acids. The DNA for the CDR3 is TGTGCCAGCAGTGGGACGGACAGGGAAGGCTACACCTTC. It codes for CASSGTDREGYTF.

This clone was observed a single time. CDR3 in DNA: TGTGCCAGCACTTTTGCCGGGACTAGCAGCTACGAGCAGTACTTC. It yields the protein CASTFAGTSSYEQYF. The chain couples TRBV28 to TRBJ2-7; the match to TRBD2 covers 9 bases. The CDR3 is 15 amino acids. Germline V gene lookup returns CDR1 MDHEN and CDR2 SYDVKM. The V segment lost 7 bases and the J segment 3 bases; nucleotides outside the gene matches: 10. Together with reference TRBV28 and TRBJ2-7, the CDR3 gives the full variable domain: DVKVTQSSRYLVKRTGEKVFLECVQDMDHENMFWYRQDPGLGLRLIYFSYDVKMKEKGDIPEGYSVSREKKERFSLILESASTNQTSMYLCASTFAGTSSYEQYFGPGTRLTVT.

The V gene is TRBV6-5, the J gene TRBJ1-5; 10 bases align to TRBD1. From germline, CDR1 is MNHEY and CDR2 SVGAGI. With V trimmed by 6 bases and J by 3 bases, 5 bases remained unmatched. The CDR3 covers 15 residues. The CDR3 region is CASSPGTGDNQPQHF. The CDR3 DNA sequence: TGTGCCAGCAGCCCCGGGACAGGGGACAATCAGCCCCAGCATTTT.

CDR3 in amino acids: CASSLIRDSEQFF. The CDR3 DNA sequence: TGTGCCAGCAGCTTAATCAGGGACAGTGAGCAGTTCTTC. The genes are TRBV7-6 and TRBJ2-1, with TRBD1 matching over 7 bases. CDR3 size: 13 residues. The germline V gene has CDR1 SGHVS and CDR2 FNYEAQ. J gave up 9 bases and V 2 bases, and 4 bases lay outside the gene matches.

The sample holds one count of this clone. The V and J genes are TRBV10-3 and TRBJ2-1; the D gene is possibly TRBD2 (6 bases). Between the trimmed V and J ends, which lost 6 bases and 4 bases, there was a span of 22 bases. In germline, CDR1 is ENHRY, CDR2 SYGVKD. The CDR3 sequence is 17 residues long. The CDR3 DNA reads TGTGCCATCAGGGGGGGTGGTGGAGGTGGACTTTACAATGAGCAGTTCTTC. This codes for CAIRGGGGGGLYNEQFF.

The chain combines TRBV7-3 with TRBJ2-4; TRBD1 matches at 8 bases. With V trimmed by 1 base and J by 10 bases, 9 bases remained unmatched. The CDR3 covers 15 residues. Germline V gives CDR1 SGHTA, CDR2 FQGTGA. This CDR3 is CASSLRPDRDLIQYF. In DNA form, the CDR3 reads TGTGCCAGCAGCTTAAGGCCGGACAGGGACCTAATTCAGTACTTC.

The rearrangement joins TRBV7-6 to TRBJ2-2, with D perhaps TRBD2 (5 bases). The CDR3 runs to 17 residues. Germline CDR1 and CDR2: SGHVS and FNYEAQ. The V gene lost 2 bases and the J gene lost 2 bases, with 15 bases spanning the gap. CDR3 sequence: CASSLKGVGVNTGELFF. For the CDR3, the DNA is TGTGCCAGCAGCTTAAAGGGAGTTGGGGTAAACACCGGGGAGCTGTTTTTT. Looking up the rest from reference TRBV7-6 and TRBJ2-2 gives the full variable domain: GAGVSQSPRYKVTKRGQDVALRCDPISGHVSLYWYRQALGQGPEFLTYFNYEAQQDKSGLPNDRFSAERPEGSISTLTIQRTEQRDSAMYRCASSLKGVGVNTGELFFGEGSRLTVL.

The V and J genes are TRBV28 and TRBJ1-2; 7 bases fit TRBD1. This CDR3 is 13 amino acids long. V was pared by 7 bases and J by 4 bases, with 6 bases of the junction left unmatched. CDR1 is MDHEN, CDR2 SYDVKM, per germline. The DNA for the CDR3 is TGTGCCAGCAAGCCCTGGGACAGCTATGGCTACACCTTC. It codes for CASKPWDSYGYTF.

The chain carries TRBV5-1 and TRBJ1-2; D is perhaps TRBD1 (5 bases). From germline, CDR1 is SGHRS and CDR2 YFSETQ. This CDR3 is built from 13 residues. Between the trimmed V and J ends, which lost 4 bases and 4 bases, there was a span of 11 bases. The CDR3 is CASSGAGIYGYTF. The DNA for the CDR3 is TGCGCCAGCAGCGGGGCGGGGATCTATGGCTACACCTTC. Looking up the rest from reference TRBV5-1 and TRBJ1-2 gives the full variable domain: KAGVTQTPRYLIKTRGQQVTLSCSPISGHRSVSWYQQTPGQGLQFLFEYFSETQRNKGNFPGRFSGRQFSNSRSEMNVSTLELGDSALYLCASSGAGIYGYTFGSGTRLTVV.

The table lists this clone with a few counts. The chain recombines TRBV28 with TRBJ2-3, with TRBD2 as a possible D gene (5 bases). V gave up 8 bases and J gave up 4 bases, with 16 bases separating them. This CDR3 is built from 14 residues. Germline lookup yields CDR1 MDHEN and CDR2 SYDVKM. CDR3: CASHERGRADTQYF. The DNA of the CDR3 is TGTGCCAGCCATGAACGGGGAAGAGCAGATACGCAGTATTTT.

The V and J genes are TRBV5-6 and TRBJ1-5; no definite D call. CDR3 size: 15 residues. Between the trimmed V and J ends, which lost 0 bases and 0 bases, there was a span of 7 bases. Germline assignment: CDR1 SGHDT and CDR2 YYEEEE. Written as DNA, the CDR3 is TGTGCCAGCAGCTTGGGGCAAAATAGCAATCAGCCCCAGCATTTT. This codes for CASSLGQNSNQPQHF. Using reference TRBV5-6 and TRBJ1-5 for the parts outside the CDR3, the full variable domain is DAGVTQSPTHLIKTRGQQVTLRCSPKSGHDTVSWYQQALGQGPQFIFQYYEEEERQRGNFPDRFSGHQFPNYSSELNVNALLLGDSALYLCASSLGQNSNQPQHFGDGTRLSIL.